The 11 T cell receptor beta chains listed next were all sequenced from one sample in a study of blood T cell repertoires in COVID-19. Produced via immunoSEQ multiplex PCR; TCRdb's table is partial and in-frame only. In the table there are about 59,000 clones, 79% of which are singletons. Source material: peripheral blood. Receptors originate from a man in his sixties with acute or convalescent COVID-19.

This chain links TRBV7-9 with TRBJ1-6; TRBD1 agrees at 8 bases. V lost 7 bases to trimming and J lost 11 bases; unmatched junction nucleotides: 7. This CDR3 region has 13 residues. From germline, CDR1 is SEHNR and CDR2 FQNEAQ (reference sequence). In DNA form, the CDR3 reads TGTGCCAGCAAACACATACAGGGGGCACCCCTCCACTTT. Its translation is CASKHIQGAPLHF.

This chain uses TRBV6-6 with TRBJ2-1; 7 bases align to TRBD2. The CDR3 runs 15 residues. The V gene's germline CDR1 is MNHNY and CDR2 SVGAGI (reference sequence). Germline trimming cut 3 bases from V and 2 bases from J; bases unmatched to any gene: 4. This CDR3 is CASSYSSGPYNEQFF. The CDR3 DNA reads as TGTGCCAGCAGTTATTCTAGCGGCCCCTACAATGAGCAGTTCTTC.

The CDR3 loop reads CASSQAGAGGPHEQFF. For the CDR3, the DNA is TGTGCCAGCAGCCAGGCCGGAGCGGGAGGGCCCCATGAGCAGTTCTTC. This chain connects TRBV5-4 to TRBJ2-1, with 10 bases lining up with TRBD2. The germline gives CDR1 SGHNT, CDR2 YYREEE (reference sequence). V dropped 4 bases and J dropped 8; count of bases not matched to a gene: 12. The CDR3 has 16 amino acids. Drawing the rest from reference TRBV5-4 and TRBJ2-1, the complete variable domain is ETGVTQSPTHLIKTRGQQVTLRCSSQSGHNTVSWYQQALGQGPQFIFQYYREEENGRGNFPPRFSGLQFPNYSSELNVNALELDDSALYLCASSQAGAGGPHEQFFGPGTRLTVL.

The V gene is TRBV5-1, the J gene TRBJ1-3; tentatively, D is TRBD1 (6 bases). The length of the CDR3 is 14 residues. Germline V gives CDR1 SGHRS, CDR2 YFSETQ. V gave up 6 bases and J gave up 0 bases, with 10 bases separating them. The CDR3: CASTRDTSGNTIYF. Written as DNA, the CDR3 is TGCGCCAGCACCAGGGACACCTCTGGAAACACCATATATTTT.

This clone was seen a single time. V gene TRBV2 combines with J gene TRBJ1-5, with 10 positions matching TRBD1. The CDR3 contains 14 residues. V gave up 5 bases and J gave up 6 bases; unmatched junction bases: 4. Germline CDR1 and CDR2: SNHLY and FYNNEI. The CDR3 DNA reads as TGTGCCAGCAGTCAGACAGGGGGCAGTCAGCCCCAGCATTTT. Protein: CASSQTGGSQPQHF.

This chain links TRBV14 with TRBJ2-1, with D maybe TRBD2 (6 bases). Germline V gives CDR1 SGHDN, CDR2 FVKESK. This CDR3 contains 14 residues. The V gene lost 4 bases and the J gene lost 8 bases, with 15 bases spanning the gap. CDR3 nucleotides: TGTGCCAGCAGCCCTCGGTGGAGGGGCGATGAGCAGTTCTTC. The encoded protein is CASSPRWRGDEQFF.

This clone is a singleton in its sample. The rearrangement joins TRBV24-1 to TRBJ1-1; D might be TRBD1 (5 bases). Germline-derived CDR1 and CDR2 are KGHDR and SFDVKD. This CDR3 is built from 11 residues. Trimming cost V 3 bases and J 7 bases, with 5 bases left between them. The CDR3 region is CATSDRGEAFF. CDR3 coding DNA: TGTGCCACCAGTGATAGGGGTGAAGCTTTCTTT.

The V and J genes are TRBV5-1 and TRBJ2-3, with 9 bases matching TRBD2. V trimming: 1 base; J trimming: 4 bases; junction bases outside the gene matches: 7. The CDR3 has 16 residues. CDR1 and CDR2 from the germline V gene are SGHRS and YFSETQ. The chain's CDR3 is CASSLRLAGRPDTQYF. The CDR3 DNA reads TGCGCCAGCAGCTTGAGGCTAGCGGGACGACCAGATACGCAGTATTTT.

This clone was detected ten times or more. The rearrangement links TRBV23-1 to TRBJ1-2, with unresolved D. TRBV23-1 is reported as an ORF; its role is uncertain. The CDR3 is 16 residues long. The V end lost 6 bases, the J end lost 8 bases, and 25 bases lay between the germline ends. CDR3 DNA: TGCGCCAGCAGCCCCGCCCGGGTAGCCCCTCTTTTGGGCTACACCTTC. Its protein product is CASSPARVAPLLGYTF.

V gene TRBV4-2 combines with J gene TRBJ1-2; no reliable D call. This CDR3 is built from 15 residues. Germline V gene lookup returns CDR1 LGHNA and CDR2 YNFKEQ. Trimming took 4 bases from V and 3 from J, leaving 15 bases between them. The CDR3 sequence is CASSLGLGKDYGYTF. In nucleotides, the CDR3 is TGTGCCAGCAGCCTCGGACTGGGTAAGGACTATGGCTACACCTTC.

The J gene is TRBJ2-7, the V gene TRBV10-2; D is possibly TRBD1 (6 bases). The CDR3 totals 14 residues. The V end lost 2 bases, the J end lost 5 bases, and 13 bases lay between the germline ends. The germline V gene has CDR1 WSHSY and CDR2 SAAADI. CDR3: CASSEVAGVDEQYF. CDR3 DNA sequence: TGCGCCAGCAGTGAGGTGGCAGGGGTTGACGAGCAGTACTTC.